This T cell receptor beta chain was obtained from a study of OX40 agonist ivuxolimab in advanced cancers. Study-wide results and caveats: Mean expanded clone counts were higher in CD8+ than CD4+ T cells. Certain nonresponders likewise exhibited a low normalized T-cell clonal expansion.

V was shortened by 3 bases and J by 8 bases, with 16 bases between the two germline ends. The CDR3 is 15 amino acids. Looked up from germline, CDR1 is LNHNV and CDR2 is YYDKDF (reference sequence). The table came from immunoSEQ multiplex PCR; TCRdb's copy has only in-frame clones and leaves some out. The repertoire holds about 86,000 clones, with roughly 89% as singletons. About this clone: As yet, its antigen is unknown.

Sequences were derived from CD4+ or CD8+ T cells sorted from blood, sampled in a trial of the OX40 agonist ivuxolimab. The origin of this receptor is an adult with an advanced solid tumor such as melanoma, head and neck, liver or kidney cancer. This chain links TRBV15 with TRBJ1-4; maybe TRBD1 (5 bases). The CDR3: CATSRGWGPEEKLFF. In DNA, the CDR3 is TGTGCCACCAGCAGGGGATGGGGCCCTGAAGAAAAACTGTTTTTT. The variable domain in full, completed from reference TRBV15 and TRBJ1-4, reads DAMVIQNPRYQVTQFGKPVTLSCSQTLNHNVMYWYQQKSSQAPKLLFHYYDKDFNNEADTPDNFQSRRPNTSFCFLDIRSPGLGDTAMYLCATSRGWGPEEKLFFGSGTQLSVL.